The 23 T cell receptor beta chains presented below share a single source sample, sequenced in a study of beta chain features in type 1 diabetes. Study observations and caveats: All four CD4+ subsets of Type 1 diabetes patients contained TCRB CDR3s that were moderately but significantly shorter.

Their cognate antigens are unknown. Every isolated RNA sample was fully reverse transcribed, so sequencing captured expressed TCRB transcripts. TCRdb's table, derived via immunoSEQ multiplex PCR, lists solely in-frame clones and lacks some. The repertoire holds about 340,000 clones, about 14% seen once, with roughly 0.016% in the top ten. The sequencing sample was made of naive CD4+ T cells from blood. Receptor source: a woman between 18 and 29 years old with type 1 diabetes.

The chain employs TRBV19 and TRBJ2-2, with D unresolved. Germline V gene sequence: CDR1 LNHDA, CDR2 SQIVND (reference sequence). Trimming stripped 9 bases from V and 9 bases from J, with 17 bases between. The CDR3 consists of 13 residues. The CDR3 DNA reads TGTGCCAGCAATACTCCAACTATCCGGGAGCTGTTTTTT. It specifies CASNTPTIRELFF.

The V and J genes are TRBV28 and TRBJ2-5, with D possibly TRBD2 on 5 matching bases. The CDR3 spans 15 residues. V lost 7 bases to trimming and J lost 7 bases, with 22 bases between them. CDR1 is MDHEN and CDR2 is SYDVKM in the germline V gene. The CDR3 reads CASIPETVLGGTQYF. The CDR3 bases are TGTGCCAGCATCCCCGAAACGGTACTAGGCGGGACCCAGTACTTC.

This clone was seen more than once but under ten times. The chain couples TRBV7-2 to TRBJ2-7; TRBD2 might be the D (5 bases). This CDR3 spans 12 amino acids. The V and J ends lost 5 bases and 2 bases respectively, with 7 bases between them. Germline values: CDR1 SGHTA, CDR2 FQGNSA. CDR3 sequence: CASSRGTYEQYF. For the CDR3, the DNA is TGTGCCAGCAGCCGAGGGACCTACGAGCAGTACTTC.

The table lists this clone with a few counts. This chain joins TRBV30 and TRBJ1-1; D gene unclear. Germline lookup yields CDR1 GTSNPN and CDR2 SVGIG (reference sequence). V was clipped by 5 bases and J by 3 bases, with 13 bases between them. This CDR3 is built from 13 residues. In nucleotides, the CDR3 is TGTGCCTGGGGGTACCGCCGGGACACTGAAGCTTTCTTT. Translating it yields CAWGYRRDTEAFF.

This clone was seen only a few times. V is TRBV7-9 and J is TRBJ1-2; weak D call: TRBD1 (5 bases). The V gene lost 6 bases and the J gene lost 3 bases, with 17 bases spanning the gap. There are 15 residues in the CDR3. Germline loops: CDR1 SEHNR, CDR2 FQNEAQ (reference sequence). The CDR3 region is CASRETWQGDYGYTF. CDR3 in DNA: TGTGCCAGCAGGGAGACCTGGCAGGGCGACTATGGCTACACCTTC. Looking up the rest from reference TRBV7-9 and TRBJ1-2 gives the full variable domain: DTGVSQNPRHKITKRGQNVTFRCDPISEHNRLYWYRQTLGQGPEFLTYFQNEAQLEKSRLLSDRFSAERPKGSFSTLEIQRTEQGDSAMYLCASRETWQGDYGYTFGSGTRLTVV.

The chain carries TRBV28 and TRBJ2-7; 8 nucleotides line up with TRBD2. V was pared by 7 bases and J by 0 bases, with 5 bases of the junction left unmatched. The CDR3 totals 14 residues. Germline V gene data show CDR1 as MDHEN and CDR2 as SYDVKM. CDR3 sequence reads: CASKPGGDSYEQYF. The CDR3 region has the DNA TGTGCCAGCAAACCGGGGGGGGACTCCTACGAGCAGTACTTC.

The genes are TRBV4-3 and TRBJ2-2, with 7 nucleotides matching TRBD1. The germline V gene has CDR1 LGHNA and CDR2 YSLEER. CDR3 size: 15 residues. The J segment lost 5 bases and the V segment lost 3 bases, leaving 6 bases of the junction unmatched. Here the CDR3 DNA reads TGCGCCAGCAGCCACCAGACAGGGAGTACCGGGGAGCTGTTTTTT. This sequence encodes CASSHQTGSTGELFF.

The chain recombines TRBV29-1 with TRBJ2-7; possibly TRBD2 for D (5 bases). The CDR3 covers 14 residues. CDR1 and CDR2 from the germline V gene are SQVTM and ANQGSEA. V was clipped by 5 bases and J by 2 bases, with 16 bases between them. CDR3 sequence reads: CSVPDTRAPYEQYF. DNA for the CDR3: TGCAGCGTTCCCGATACTAGGGCCCCCTACGAGCAGTACTTC.

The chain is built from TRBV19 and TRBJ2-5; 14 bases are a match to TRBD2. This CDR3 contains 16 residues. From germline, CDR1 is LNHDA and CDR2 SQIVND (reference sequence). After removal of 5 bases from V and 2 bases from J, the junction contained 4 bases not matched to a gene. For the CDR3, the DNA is TGTGCCAGTAGTGGACTAGCGGGAGGTGGTCAAGAGACCCAGTACTTC. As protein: CASSGLAGGGQETQYF.

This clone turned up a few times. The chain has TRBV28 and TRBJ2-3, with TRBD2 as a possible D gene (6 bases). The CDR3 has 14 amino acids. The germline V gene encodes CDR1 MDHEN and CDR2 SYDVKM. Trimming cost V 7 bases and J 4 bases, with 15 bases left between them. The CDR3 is CASIAGGVSDTQYF. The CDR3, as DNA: TGTGCCAGCATTGCCGGGGGAGTCTCAGATACGCAGTATTTT.

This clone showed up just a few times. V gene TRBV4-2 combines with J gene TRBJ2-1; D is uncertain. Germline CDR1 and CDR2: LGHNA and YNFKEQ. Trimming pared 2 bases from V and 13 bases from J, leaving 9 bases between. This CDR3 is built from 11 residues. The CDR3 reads CASSQNFGQFF. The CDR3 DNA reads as TGTGCCAGCAGCCAAAACTTTGGTCAGTTCTTC.

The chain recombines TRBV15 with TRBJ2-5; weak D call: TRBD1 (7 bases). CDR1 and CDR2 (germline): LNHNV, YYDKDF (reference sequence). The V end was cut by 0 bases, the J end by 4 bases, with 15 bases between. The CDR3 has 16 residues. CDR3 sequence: CATSRDRAGGGETQYF. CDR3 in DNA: TGTGCCACCAGCAGAGATCGAGCAGGGGGAGGAGAGACCCAGTACTTC.

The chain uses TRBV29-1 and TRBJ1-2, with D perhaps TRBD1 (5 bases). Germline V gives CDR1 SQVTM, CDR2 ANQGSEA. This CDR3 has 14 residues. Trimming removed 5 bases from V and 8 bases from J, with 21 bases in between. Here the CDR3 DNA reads TGCAGCGTTCGGAGAACTCAGGGAGGAGGAGGCTACACCTTC. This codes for CSVRRTQGGGGYTF.

The CDR3 reads CASSPWDRRNTEAFF. CDR3 nucleotides: TGTGCCAGCAGCCCGTGGGACAGAAGAAACACTGAAGCTTTCTTT. The V call is TRBV11-2, the J call TRBJ1-1, with 7 bases aligning to TRBD1. Germline CDR1 SGHAT, CDR2 FQNNGV. The CDR3 is made up of 15 amino acids. With V trimmed by 5 bases and J by 2 bases, 8 bases remained unmatched.

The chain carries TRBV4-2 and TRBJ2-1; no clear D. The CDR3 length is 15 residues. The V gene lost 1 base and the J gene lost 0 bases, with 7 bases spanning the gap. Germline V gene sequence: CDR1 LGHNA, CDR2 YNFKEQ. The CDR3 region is CASSQAQRSYNEQFF. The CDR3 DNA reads TGTGCCAGCAGCCAAGCCCAGCGCTCCTACAATGAGCAGTTCTTC.

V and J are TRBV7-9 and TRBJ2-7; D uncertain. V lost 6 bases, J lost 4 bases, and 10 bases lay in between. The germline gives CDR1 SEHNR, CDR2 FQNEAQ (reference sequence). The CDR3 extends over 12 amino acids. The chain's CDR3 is CASSPTGYEQYF. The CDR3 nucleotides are TGTGCCAGCAGTCCTACGGGTTACGAGCAGTACTTC.

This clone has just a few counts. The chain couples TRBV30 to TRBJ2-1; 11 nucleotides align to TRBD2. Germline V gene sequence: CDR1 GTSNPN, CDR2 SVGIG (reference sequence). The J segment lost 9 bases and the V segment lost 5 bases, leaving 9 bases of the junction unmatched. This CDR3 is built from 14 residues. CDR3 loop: CAWGSGRAFGEQFF. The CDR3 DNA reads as TGTGCCTGGGGTAGCGGGAGGGCCTTCGGTGAGCAGTTCTTC.

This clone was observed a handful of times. CDR3 DNA sequence: TGTGCCAGCAGCCCCCCCCTCGTACAGGGTATGAGGGAAGCTTTCTTT. Translation: CASSPPLVQGMREAFF. V usage is TRBV7-2 and J usage is TRBJ1-1, with D possibly being TRBD1 (6 bases). This CDR3 has 16 amino acids. Between the trimmed V and J ends, which lost 5 bases and 8 bases, there was a span of 24 bases. Per the germline V gene, CDR1 is SGHTA and CDR2 is FQGNSA.

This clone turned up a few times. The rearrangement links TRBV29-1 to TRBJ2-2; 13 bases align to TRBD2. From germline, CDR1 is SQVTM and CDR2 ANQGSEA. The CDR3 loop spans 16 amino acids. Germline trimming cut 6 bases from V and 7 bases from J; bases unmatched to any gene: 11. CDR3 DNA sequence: TGCAGCGTGCTCCCGACTAGCGGGAGGACAAGCGGGGAGCTGTTTTTT. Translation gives CSVLPTSGRTSGELFF.

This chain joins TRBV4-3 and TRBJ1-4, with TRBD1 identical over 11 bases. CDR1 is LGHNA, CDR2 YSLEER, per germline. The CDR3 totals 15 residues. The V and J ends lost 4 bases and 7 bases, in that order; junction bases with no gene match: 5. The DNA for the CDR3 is TGCGCCAGCAGCCTAGGGACAGGGGGGTTTGAAAAACTGTTTTTT. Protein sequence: CASSLGTGGFEKLFF.

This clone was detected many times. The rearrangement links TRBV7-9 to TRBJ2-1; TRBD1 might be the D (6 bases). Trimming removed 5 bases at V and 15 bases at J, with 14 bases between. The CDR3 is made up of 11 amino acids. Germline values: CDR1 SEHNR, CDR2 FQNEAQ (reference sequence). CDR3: CASSIDRSMFF. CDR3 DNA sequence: TGTGCCAGCAGCATAGACAGGAGCATGTTCTTC.

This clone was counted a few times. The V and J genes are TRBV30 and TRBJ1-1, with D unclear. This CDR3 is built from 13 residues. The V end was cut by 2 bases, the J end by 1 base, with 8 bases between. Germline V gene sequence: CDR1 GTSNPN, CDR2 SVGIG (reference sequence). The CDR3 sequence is CAWSYDWNTEAFF. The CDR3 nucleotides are TGTGCCTGGAGTTATGACTGGAACACTGAAGCTTTCTTT.

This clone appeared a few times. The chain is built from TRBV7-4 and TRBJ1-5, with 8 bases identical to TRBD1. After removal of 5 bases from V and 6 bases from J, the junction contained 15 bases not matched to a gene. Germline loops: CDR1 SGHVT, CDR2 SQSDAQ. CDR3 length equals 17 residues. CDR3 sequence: CASSLGDQGAWGQPQHF. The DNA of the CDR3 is TGTGCCAGCAGCCTAGGGGACCAGGGGGCCTGGGGTCAGCCCCAGCATTTT.